A single sample gave rise to the 16 T cell receptor beta chains below, sequenced in a study of blood T cell repertoires in COVID-19. Using immunoSEQ multiplex PCR, the repertoire was profiled, and TCRdb retains in-frame clones only, with some absent. Altogether some 170,000 clones are present, over 80% being singletons, with the ten largest covering more than 7.5%. Sequencing used peripheral blood. These receptors were collected from a woman aged 70-85 years with acute or convalescent COVID-19.

The genes are TRBV28 and TRBJ1-3; D possibly corresponds to TRBD1 (6 bases). The V and J ends lost 1 base and 0 bases respectively, with 10 bases between them. The CDR3 has 16 amino acids. Germline CDR1 is MDHEN and CDR2 is SYDVKM. CDR3 sequence: CASSLSGQISGNTIYF. In DNA form, the CDR3 reads TGTGCCAGCAGTTTATCCGGACAGATCTCTGGAAACACCATATATTTT.

This clone was observed a handful of times. This chain uses TRBV30 with TRBJ2-2; possibly TRBD1 for D (6 bases). V dropped 3 bases and J dropped 3 bases, with 20 bases sitting between them. Per germline, CDR1 GTSNPN and CDR2 SVGIG (reference sequence). There are 17 residues in the CDR3. The CDR3 here is CAWSESQGPIYTGELFF. The DNA for the CDR3 is TGTGCCTGGAGCGAATCCCAGGGGCCCATATACACCGGGGAGCTGTTTTTT.

This chain connects TRBV7-9 to TRBJ2-5, with 14 bases that match TRBD2. Trimming cost V 5 bases and J 2 bases; bases outside gene matches: 7. Looked up from germline, CDR1 is SEHNR and CDR2 is FQNEAQ (reference sequence). The CDR3 consists of 17 residues. The CDR3 reads CASSPGLAGGAQETQYF. CDR3 DNA sequence: TGTGCCAGCAGCCCTGGACTAGCGGGAGGTGCACAAGAGACCCAGTACTTC.

This clone was seen only a few times. The rearrangement links TRBV5-1 to TRBJ1-1; D is unresolved. There are 14 residues in the CDR3. Germline loops: CDR1 SGHRS, CDR2 YFSETQ. V lost 5 bases, J lost 4 bases, and 15 bases lay in between. CDR3 bases: TGCGCCAGCAGATCGCAGGCGGGGAGCACTGAAGCTTTCTTT. It codes for CASRSQAGSTEAFF.

This chain uses TRBV3-1 (or the pseudogene TRBV3-2) with TRBJ1-2; a weak D match, TRBD1 (5 bases). From germline, CDR1 is LGHDT and CDR2 YNNKEL (reference sequence). The CDR3 extends over 14 amino acids. Trimming shortened V by 1 base and J by 2 bases, and 8 bases separated the two germline ends. The CDR3 protein is CASSQGAGNYGYTF. As DNA, the CDR3 is TGTGCCAGCAGCCAAGGGGCAGGGAACTATGGCTACACCTTC.

The chain couples TRBV23-1 to TRBJ2-2, with 10 positions matching TRBD1. TRBV23-1 is recorded as an ORF, its role being uncertain. V was pared by 2 bases and J by 2 bases, with 2 bases of the junction left unmatched. The CDR3 totals 16 residues. The CDR3 DNA is TGCGCCAGCAGTCAAAGACAGGGGGCTAACACCGGGGAGCTGTTTTTT. This gives the protein CASSQRQGANTGELFF.

This chain joins TRBV7-9 and TRBJ2-2; possibly TRBD1 for D (6 bases). Trimming took off 2 bases at V and 13 bases at J, with 11 bases between the two ends. The CDR3 extends over 12 amino acids. Germline values: CDR1 SEHNR, CDR2 FQNEAQ (reference sequence). The CDR3 sequence: CASSLTGSMLFF. The DNA of the CDR3 is TGTGCCAGCAGCTTAACAGGGTCTATGCTGTTTTTT.

V and J are TRBV6-5 and TRBJ2-2; D is ambiguous. Trimming took off 8 bases at V and 2 bases at J, with 12 bases between the two ends. The germline V gene encodes CDR1 MNHEY and CDR2 SVGAGI. This CDR3 contains 14 residues. For the CDR3, the DNA is TGTGCCAGCCGTTTTAGCAGTAACACCGGGGAGCTGTTTTTT. This sequence encodes CASRFSSNTGELFF.

This clone has just a few counts. The chain carries TRBV6-5 and TRBJ1-5, with a weak D call TRBD1 (5 bases). The CDR3 is made up of 15 amino acids. Trimming took off 8 bases at V and 0 bases at J, with 14 bases between the two ends. Germline V gene data show CDR1 as MNHEY and CDR2 as SVGAGI. CDR3 region: CASQDQGYSNQPQHF. The CDR3 DNA sequence: TGTGCCAGCCAGGACCAGGGTTATAGCAATCAGCCCCAGCATTTT.

The V call is TRBV9, the J call TRBJ2-3; D perhaps matches TRBD2 (5 bases). This CDR3 contains 16 residues. Germline V gene data show CDR1 as SGDLS and CDR2 as YYNGEE. The V and J ends lost 0 bases and 0 bases respectively, with 11 bases between them. This CDR3 is CASSVGGSASTDTQYF. In DNA, the CDR3 is TGTGCCAGCAGCGTAGGAGGTAGCGCGAGCACAGATACGCAGTATTTT.

This clone came up a few times. V usage is TRBV9 and J usage is TRBJ2-1; D gene uncertain. The V and J ends lost 4 bases and 1 base respectively, with 12 bases between them. Germline assignment: CDR1 SGDLS and CDR2 YYNGEE. This CDR3 contains 15 residues. The chain's CDR3 is CASSPDIGSYNEQFF. CDR3 coding DNA: TGTGCCAGCAGCCCCGACATTGGGTCCTACAATGAGCAGTTCTTC.

The chain employs TRBV5-6 and TRBJ2-2; perhaps TRBD1 as D (5 bases). This CDR3 comprises 14 residues. From germline, CDR1 is SGHDT and CDR2 YYEEEE. Trimming removed 2 bases at V and 3 bases at J, with 8 bases between. CDR3: CASSFQGHTGELFF. CDR3 nucleotide sequence: TGTGCCAGCAGCTTTCAGGGTCACACCGGGGAGCTGTTTTTT.

The rearrangement joins TRBV28 to TRBJ1-6; TRBD1 might be the D (6 bases). Trimming shortened V by 3 bases and J by 7 bases, and 16 bases separated the two germline ends. CDR1 is MDHEN and CDR2 is SYDVKM in the germline V gene. The CDR3 is 16 amino acids. CDR3 in amino acids: CASSFLSRQGNSPLHF. The CDR3 DNA sequence: TGTGCCAGCAGTTTTCTATCGAGGCAGGGGAATTCACCCCTCCACTTT.

As for this clone: Within the sample, other DNA sequences also encode this same CDR3. CDR3 in DNA: TGCAGCGTTGGACAGGGCGGTAATTCACCCCTCCACTTT. Its protein product is CSVGQGGNSPLHF. The chain employs TRBV29-1 and TRBJ1-6, with 7 positions matching TRBD1. V gave up 4 bases and J gave up 6 bases; unmatched junction bases: 3. This CDR3 is built from 13 residues. Germline lookup yields CDR1 SQVTM and CDR2 ANQGSEA. Full variable domain (remainder filled in from reference TRBV29-1 and TRBJ1-6): SAVISQKPSRDICQRGTSLTIQCQVDSQVTMMFWYRQQPGQSLTLIATANQGSEATYESGFVIDKFPISRPNLTFSTLTVSNMSPEDSSIYLCSVGQGGNSPLHFGNGTRLTVT.

This chain joins TRBV5-1 and TRBJ2-7, with TRBD1 as a possible D gene (6 bases). Between the trimmed V and J ends, which lost 2 bases and 7 bases, there was a span of 16 bases. Germline V lookup: CDR1 SGHRS, CDR2 YFSETQ. CDR3 length: 14 amino acids. The CDR3 loop reads CASSFWQGTREQYF. CDR3 in DNA: TGCGCCAGCAGCTTTTGGCAGGGGACGAGAGAGCAGTACTTC.

This clone was recorded only once. The V and J genes are TRBV19 and TRBJ2-1, with 10 bases matching TRBD1. Germline V lookup: CDR1 LNHDA, CDR2 SQIVND (reference sequence). The trim removed 5 bases at V and 8 bases at J, leaving 9 bases unmatched. The CDR3 is 15 amino acids. In DNA form, the CDR3 reads TGTGCCAGTAGTGCGGGGACAGGGGCTAGCCATGAGCAGTTCTTC. Amino acids: CASSAGTGASHEQFF. Variable domain in full (rest from reference TRBV19 and TRBJ2-1): DGGITQSPKYLFRKEGQNVTLSCEQNLNHDAMYWYRQDPGQGLRLIYYSQIVNDFQKGDIAEGYSVSREKKESFPLTVTSAQKNPTAFYLCASSAGTGASHEQFFGPGTRLTVL.